The clone carrying this TCR beta chain has just one count. The data derive from a study of control samples from healthy donors and cancer patients. CDR1 is LNHDA and CDR2 is SQIVND in the germline V gene (reference sequence). The CDR3 is 13 residues long. Trimming took off 3 bases at V and 5 bases at J, with 10 bases between the two ends. TCRdb's table, derived via immunoSEQ multiplex PCR, lists solely in-frame clones and lacks some. The top ten hold approximately 7.2% of the sample, which has 110,000 to 150,000 clones, around 90% seen once. This sequence was found in a man aged 18 to 30 in good health. J is TRBJ1-1 and V is TRBV19; a possible D gene is TRBD1 (5 bases). The sequenced sample was blood. CDR3: CASSIVGGTEAFF. The CDR3, as DNA: TGTGCCAGTAGTATTGTCGGGGGTACTGAAGCTTTCTTT. Full variable domain (outside the CDR3, taken from reference TRBV19 and TRBJ1-1): DGGITQSPKYLFRKEGQNVTLSCEQNLNHDAMYWYRQDPGQGLRLIYYSQIVNDFQKGDIAEGYSVSREKKESFPLTVTSAQKNPTAFYLCASSIVGGTEAFFGQGTRLTVV.